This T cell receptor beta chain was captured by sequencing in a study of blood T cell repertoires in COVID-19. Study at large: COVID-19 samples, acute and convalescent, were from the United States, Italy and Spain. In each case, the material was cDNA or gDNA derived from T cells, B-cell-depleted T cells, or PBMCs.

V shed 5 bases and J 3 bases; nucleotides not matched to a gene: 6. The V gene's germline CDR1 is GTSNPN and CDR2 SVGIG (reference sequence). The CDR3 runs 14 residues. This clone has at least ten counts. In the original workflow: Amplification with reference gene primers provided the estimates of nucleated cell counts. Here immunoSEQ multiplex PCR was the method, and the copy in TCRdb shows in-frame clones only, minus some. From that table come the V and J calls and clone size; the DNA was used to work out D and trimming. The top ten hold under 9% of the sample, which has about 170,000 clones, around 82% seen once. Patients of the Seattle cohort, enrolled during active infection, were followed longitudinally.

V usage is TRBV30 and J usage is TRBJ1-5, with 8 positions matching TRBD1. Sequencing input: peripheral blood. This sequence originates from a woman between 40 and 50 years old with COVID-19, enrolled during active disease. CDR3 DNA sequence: TGTGCCTGGGACAGGACAGGGATCAATCAGCCCCAGCATTTT. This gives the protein CAWDRTGINQPQHF.